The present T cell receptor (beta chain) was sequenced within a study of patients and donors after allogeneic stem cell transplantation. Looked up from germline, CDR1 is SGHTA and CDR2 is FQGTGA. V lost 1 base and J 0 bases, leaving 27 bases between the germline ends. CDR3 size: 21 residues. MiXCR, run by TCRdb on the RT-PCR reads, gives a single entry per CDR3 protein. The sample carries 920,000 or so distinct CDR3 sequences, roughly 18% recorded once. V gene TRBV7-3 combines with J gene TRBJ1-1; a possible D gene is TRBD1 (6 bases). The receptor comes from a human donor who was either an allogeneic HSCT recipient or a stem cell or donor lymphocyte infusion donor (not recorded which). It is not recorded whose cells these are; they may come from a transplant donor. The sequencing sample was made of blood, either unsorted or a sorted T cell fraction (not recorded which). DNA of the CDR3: TGTGCCAGCAGCTTAATTATTAATAGATCTAAGTCGGACAGAATGAACACTGAAGCTTTCTTT. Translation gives CASSLIINRSKSDRMNTEAFF.